Below are 18 T cell receptor beta chains sequenced from a single sample in a study of technical replicates of blood from a few donors. The protocol was immunoSEQ multiplex PCR, while the TCRdb copy is restricted to in-frame clones and leaves out a portion. Of roughly 93,000 clones detected, 95% appear once; the ten largest clones hold approximately 0.26%. The specimen was T cells isolated from PBMCs. These receptors originate from a human donor in good health.

This rearrangement joins TRBV19 to TRBJ2-1; TRBD2 aligns across 9 bases. After removal of 1 base from V and 3 bases from J, the junction contained 1 base not matched to a gene. The CDR3 is 15 amino acids. Germline V gives CDR1 LNHDA, CDR2 SQIVND (reference sequence). The CDR3 spells CASSIGSGSYNEQFF. For the CDR3, the DNA is TGTGCCAGTAGTATAGGTAGCGGGAGCTACAATGAGCAGTTCTTC.

The genes are TRBV6-6 and TRBJ2-7; 9 positions match TRBD1. The CDR3 extends over 15 amino acids. CDR1 and CDR2 (germline): MNHNY, SVGAGI (reference sequence). The junction had 12 bases not matched to a gene; V was cut back by 8 bases and J by 4 bases. CDR3 residues: CASLDTNRGRYEQYF. In DNA form, the CDR3 reads TGTGCCAGCCTAGACACCAACAGGGGGCGGTACGAGCAGTACTTC.

The rearrangement links TRBV19 to TRBJ1-2, with TRBD1 as a possible D gene (5 bases). The germline gives CDR1 LNHDA, CDR2 SQIVND (reference sequence). V was pared by 7 bases and J by 4 bases, with 16 bases between. The CDR3 totals 14 residues. This CDR3 reads CASTAPSGGYGYTF. The CDR3 DNA is TGTGCCAGTACCGCCCCGTCGGGGGGCTATGGCTACACCTTC. The variable domain in full, completed from reference TRBV19 and TRBJ1-2, reads DGGITQSPKYLFRKEGQNVTLSCEQNLNHDAMYWYRQDPGQGLRLIYYSQIVNDFQKGDIAEGYSVSREKKESFPLTVTSAQKNPTAFYLCASTAPSGGYGYTFGSGTRLTVV.

The chain has TRBV19 and TRBJ2-3; D possibly corresponds to TRBD1 (6 bases). The V and J ends lost 6 bases and 2 bases respectively, with 12 bases between them. Looked up from germline, CDR1 is LNHDA and CDR2 is SQIVND (reference sequence). The CDR3 is made up of 14 amino acids. Here the CDR3 DNA reads TGTGCCAGTAGGTCGGGACACTTCACAGATACGCAGTATTTT. Translating it yields CASRSGHFTDTQYF.

CDR3 in DNA: TGTGCCAGCAGTCTAGGGCGGGTGGTAGAGACCCAGTACTTC. Encoded protein: CASSLGRVVETQYF. The chain is built from TRBV7-6 and TRBJ2-5; D might be TRBD2 (5 bases). The length of the CDR3 is 14 residues. V lost 6 bases and J lost 4, with 15 bases in between. Per the germline V gene, CDR1 is SGHVS and CDR2 is FNYEAQ.

The chain carries TRBV14 and TRBJ2-3; possible D gene TRBD2, 5 bases. There are 15 residues in the CDR3. CDR1 is SGHDN, CDR2 FVKESK, per germline. Trimming pared 0 bases from V and 6 bases from J, leaving 13 bases between. The CDR3 region has the DNA TGTGCCAGCAGCCAAGAGCGGGTCCTCGGGGATACGCAGTATTTT. Protein sequence: CASSQERVLGDTQYF. Full variable domain (remainder filled in from reference TRBV14 and TRBJ2-3): EAGVTQFPSHSVIEKGQTVTLRCDPISGHDNLYWYRRVMGKEIKFLLHFVKESKQDESGMPNNRFLAERTGGTYSTLKVQPAELEDSGVYFCASSQERVLGDTQYFGPGTRLTVL.

The chain employs TRBV5-1 and TRBJ1-1, with a tentative D call TRBD1 (5 bases). Per germline, CDR1 SGHRS and CDR2 YFSETQ. The CDR3 has 13 residues. V dropped 0 bases and J dropped 4 bases, with 7 bases sitting between them. The CDR3 region is CASSLVQGTEAFF. Written as DNA, the CDR3 is TGCGCCAGCAGCTTGGTTCAGGGCACTGAAGCTTTCTTT.

The rearrangement joins TRBV6-5 to TRBJ2-1, with 15 nucleotides matching TRBD2. This CDR3 has 15 amino acids. In germline, CDR1 is MNHEY, CDR2 SVGAGI. The V and J ends lost 6 bases and 6 bases, in that order; junction bases with no gene match: 3. The CDR3 bases are TGTGCCAGCAGGCGGACTAGCGGGGGGGGCAATGAGCAGTTCTTC. This codes for CASRRTSGGGNEQFF.

This chain uses TRBV11-2 with TRBJ1-1, with 11 bases that match TRBD1. From germline, CDR1 is SGHAT and CDR2 FQNNGV. CDR3 size: 17 residues. The V segment lost 7 bases and the J segment 0 bases; nucleotides outside the gene matches: 10. CDR3 residues: CASTSGTGGIVNTEAFF. As DNA, the CDR3 is TGTGCCAGCACCTCAGGGACAGGGGGAATCGTGAACACTGAAGCTTTCTTT.

The chain recombines TRBV13 with TRBJ2-4; D might be TRBD1 (6 bases). Trimming left V 5 bases short and J 4 bases short, with 15 bases between. CDR3 length: 15 amino acids. Germline V gene sequence: CDR1 PRHDT, CDR2 FYEKMQ (reference sequence). CDR3: CASSQYRTGKNIQYF. DNA of the CDR3: TGTGCCAGCAGCCAATACCGTACAGGGAAAAACATTCAGTACTTC.

The chain couples TRBV30 to TRBJ2-2; no clear D. This CDR3 region has 13 residues. Per germline, CDR1 GTSNPN and CDR2 SVGIG (reference sequence). V was clipped by 1 base and J by 6 bases, with 9 bases between them. The CDR3 DNA follows: TGTGCCTGGAGTGCCTTGGAGCCCGGGGAGCTGTTTTTT. Encoded protein: CAWSALEPGELFF.

V and J are TRBV4-1 and TRBJ2-7; possible D gene TRBD1, 6 bases. Germline assignment: CDR1 MGHRA and CDR2 YSYEKL. The V and J ends lost 0 bases and 3 bases respectively, with 9 bases between them. The CDR3 contains 14 residues. The CDR3 coding sequence is TGCGCCAGCAGCCAAGAGGGGGCACTCTACGAGCAGTACTTC. This encodes CASSQEGALYEQYF.

The J gene is TRBJ1-1, the V gene TRBV2; no reliable D call. In germline, CDR1 is SNHLY, CDR2 FYNNEI. The CDR3 is made up of 12 amino acids. V lost 6 bases, J lost 7 bases, and 12 bases lay in between. CDR3 nucleotides: TGTGCCAGCAGCGGTCCAACGGGTGAAGCTTTCTTT. Translation gives CASSGPTGEAFF.

This clone was seen just once. The V call is TRBV6-1, the J call TRBJ1-4; unclear D gene. Trimming pared 1 base from V and 2 bases from J, leaving 8 bases between. This CDR3 is 15 amino acids long. The V gene's germline CDR1 is MNHNS and CDR2 SASEGT. The DNA of the CDR3 is TGTGCCAGCAGTGAAGTCGGGTCTACTAATGAAAAACTGTTTTTT. This sequence encodes CASSEVGSTNEKLFF.

The rearrangement links TRBV6-5 to TRBJ2-1; 10 bases match TRBD2. CDR1 and CDR2 (germline): MNHEY, SVGAGI. V lost 2 bases, J lost 7 bases, and 5 bases stayed unmatched. The CDR3 has 15 residues. CDR3 in DNA: TGTGCCAGCAGTTACGGGCTAGCGGGGGAAAATGAGCAGTTCTTC. Translated, it gives CASSYGLAGENEQFF.

V gene TRBV28 combines with J gene TRBJ2-5; 12 positions agree with TRBD2. In germline, CDR1 is MDHEN, CDR2 SYDVKM. The CDR3 is 18 amino acids. V gave up 4 bases and J gave up 2 bases; unmatched junction bases: 11. CDR3 DNA sequence: TGTGCCAGCAGTTCCCGGACTAGCGGGACATACTCTCAAGAGACCCAGTACTTC. Protein product: CASSSRTSGTYSQETQYF. The variable domain in full, completed from reference TRBV28 and TRBJ2-5, reads DVKVTQSSRYLVKRTGEKVFLECVQDMDHENMFWYRQDPGLGLRLIYFSYDVKMKEKGDIPEGYSVSREKKERFSLILESASTNQTSMYLCASSSRTSGTYSQETQYFGPGTRLLVL.

The rearrangement links TRBV5-4 to TRBJ2-7, with 8 bases that match TRBD1. The CDR3 has 15 residues. Germline V lookup: CDR1 SGHNT, CDR2 YYREEE (reference sequence). The ends lost 5 bases at V and 2 bases at J; junction bases unmatched: 9. The CDR3 nucleotides read TGTGCCAGCAGTTATACAGGGGGGACCACCTACGAGCAGTACTTC. This encodes CASSYTGGTTYEQYF.

The chain uses TRBV5-1 and TRBJ2-7, with TRBD1 identical over 7 bases. The germline gives CDR1 SGHRS, CDR2 YFSETQ. The junction had 5 bases not matched to a gene; V was cut back by 0 bases and J by 2 bases. This CDR3 contains 15 residues. The CDR3: CASSLEVGTAYEQYF. The CDR3 DNA is TGCGCCAGCAGCTTGGAAGTAGGGACAGCCTACGAGCAGTACTTC. The entire variable domain, with the rest obtained from reference TRBV5-1 and TRBJ2-7, is as follows: KAGVTQTPRYLIKTRGQQVTLSCSPISGHRSVSWYQQTPGQGLQFLFEYFSETQRNKGNFPGRFSGRQFSNSRSEMNVSTLELGDSALYLCASSLEVGTAYEQYFGPGTRLTVT.